This TCR beta chain was observed in a study of T cell responses to AZD1222 COVID-19 vaccine. Points on this clone: What it binds is not known.

Measured with immunoSEQ multiplex PCR; TCRdb has only the in-frame clones, and not every one. Counted here are 86,000 or so clones, about nine tenths occurring once; the ten biggest clones make up under 5%. Study-wide findings and caveats: Nearly half of spike-specific TCRs reportedly target unmutated variant regions. Sampling that yielded the repertoires occurred only after the peak T cell response.

CDR1 and CDR2 from the germline V gene are LNHDA and SQIVND (reference sequence). CDR3 length: 17 amino acids. V dropped 5 bases and J dropped 5 bases, with 24 bases sitting between them. The chain combines TRBV19 with TRBJ1-2; D gene uncertain. The sample consisted of peripheral blood, taken on day 0 of MenACWY control vaccination. This clonotype was sampled from an adult in good health. CDR3 nucleotides: TGTGCCAGTAGTCCTGTACACTCGATCAGACAAGGTTATGGCTACACCTTC. As protein: CASSPVHSIRQGYGYTF.